This passage covers 12 T cell receptor beta chains from one sample sequenced in a study of cytomegalovirus exposure and HLA in healthy donors. Libraries were prepared by immunoSEQ multiplex PCR; TCRdb keeps only in-frame clonotypes and omits some of them. The table has more than 85,000 clones, around 87% seen once. Input material: PBMCs. All receptors derive from a woman aged 25 to 39 in good health and CMV-seropositive.

The genes are TRBV29-1 and TRBJ2-1; D is ambiguous. The CDR3 has 17 residues. From germline, CDR1 is SQVTM and CDR2 ANQGSEA. V was cut by 0 bases and J by 0 bases, with 15 bases left in between. The CDR3 DNA reads as TGCAGCGTTGAAGATTTGGGCGACCCGAGCTCCTACAATGAGCAGTTCTTC. As protein: CSVEDLGDPSSYNEQFF.

The chain employs TRBV5-1 and TRBJ2-3; 14 nucleotides align to TRBD2. This CDR3 comprises 18 residues. The germline gives CDR1 SGHRS, CDR2 YFSETQ. Trimming at V came to 2 bases and at J to 3 bases, leaving 8 bases not matched to a gene. In DNA, the CDR3 is TGCGCCAGCAGCTTCGGGACTAGCGGGAGCCTACAAACAGATACGCAGTATTTT. Amino acid sequence: CASSFGTSGSLQTDTQYF.

This chain links TRBV6-5 with TRBJ2-2, with 8 bases identical to TRBD1. V shed 5 bases and J 4 bases; nucleotides not matched to a gene: 6. Germline V gene sequence: CDR1 MNHEY, CDR2 SVGAGI. The CDR3 runs 15 residues. The CDR3 nucleotides read TGTGCCAGCAGTGCGGACAGGGACGGCACCGGGGAGCTGTTTTTT. This sequence encodes CASSADRDGTGELFF.

The chain combines TRBV6-5 with TRBJ1-1; D is undetermined. The CDR3 has 14 residues. Trimming cost V 7 bases and J 5 bases, with 17 bases left between them. Germline values: CDR1 MNHEY, CDR2 SVGAGI. The CDR3 DNA reads as TGTGCCAGCACTCTGGACGGCGGAGGGACTGAAGCTTTCTTT. It encodes CASTLDGGGTEAFF.

The chain couples TRBV13 to TRBJ1-1, with 8 positions matching TRBD1. Unmatched junction bases numbered 2, after V lost 5 bases and J lost 3 bases. The CDR3 consists of 13 residues. Germline V lookup: CDR1 PRHDT, CDR2 FYEKMQ (reference sequence). The DNA for the CDR3 is TGTGCCAGCAGCCAGGACAGGGACACTGAAGCTTTCTTT. Translation gives CASSQDRDTEAFF.

The rearrangement uses TRBV7-9 and TRBJ2-5; maybe TRBD1 (5 bases). Germline V gene lookup returns CDR1 SEHNR and CDR2 FQNEAQ (reference sequence). CDR3 length: 17 residues. Trimming removed 5 bases at V and 3 bases at J, with 22 bases between. The CDR3 loop reads CASSNNDNLGREETQYF. The CDR3 DNA reads TGTGCCAGCAGCAACAACGATAACCTCGGCAGGGAAGAGACCCAGTACTTC.

This clone was counted a few times. The V gene is TRBV6-1, the J gene TRBJ2-2; D remains unclear. Germline V gene lookup returns CDR1 MNHNS and CDR2 SASEGT. V lost 2 bases to trimming and J lost 0 bases, with 4 bases between them. The CDR3 totals 14 residues. The CDR3 DNA is TGTGCCAGCAGTGAACTTGCGAACACCGGGGAGCTGTTTTTT. It yields the protein CASSELANTGELFF.

This chain uses TRBV6-5 with TRBJ2-5, with a weak D call TRBD1 (6 bases). Germline V CDR1 and CDR2: MNHEY, SVGAGI. Between the trimmed V and J ends, which lost 0 bases and 6 bases, there was a span of 14 bases. This CDR3 has 15 residues. CDR3 nucleotides: TGTGCCAGCAGTTACTCGAGGGACACCAAACAGACCCAGTACTTC. Protein product: CASSYSRDTKQTQYF.

The chain recombines TRBV5-5 with TRBJ2-5; possible D gene TRBD1, 5 bases. CDR3 length: 13 residues. The V end was cut by 2 bases, the J end by 1 base, with 6 bases between. From germline, CDR1 is SGHKS and CDR2 YYEKEE (reference sequence). The CDR3 sequence is CASSLGAQETQYF. The CDR3 bases are TGTGCCAGCAGCTTAGGGGCCCAAGAGACCCAGTACTTC.

V is TRBV15 and J is TRBJ2-1, with D uncertain. V was pared by 0 bases and J by 15 bases, with 12 bases between. Germline assignment: CDR1 LNHNV and CDR2 YYDKDF (reference sequence). This CDR3 has 12 amino acids. CDR3: CATSRDRQPPFF. Here the CDR3 DNA reads TGTGCCACCAGCAGAGATAGACAACCCCCGTTCTTC.

This chain links TRBV5-6 with TRBJ2-3; 11 bases align to TRBD2. V was pared by 4 bases and J by 4 bases, with 8 bases of the junction left unmatched. The CDR3 runs 16 residues. Per the germline V gene, CDR1 is SGHDT and CDR2 is YYEEEE. The CDR3 DNA reads TGTGCCAGCAGCCGGGGACTAGCGGAACCGGCAGATACGCAGTATTTT. Translating gives CASSRGLAEPADTQYF.

The chain's CDR3 is CASSLAPDGTYEQYF. CDR3 DNA sequence: TGTGCCAGCAGCTTAGCCCCGGACGGGACCTACGAGCAGTACTTC. The chain carries TRBV7-9 and TRBJ2-7, with a weak D call TRBD2 (5 bases). The V gene's germline CDR1 is SEHNR and CDR2 FQNEAQ (reference sequence). The CDR3 has 15 amino acids. The ends were cut back, 0 bases at V and 2 bases at J, with 11 bases in the middle.